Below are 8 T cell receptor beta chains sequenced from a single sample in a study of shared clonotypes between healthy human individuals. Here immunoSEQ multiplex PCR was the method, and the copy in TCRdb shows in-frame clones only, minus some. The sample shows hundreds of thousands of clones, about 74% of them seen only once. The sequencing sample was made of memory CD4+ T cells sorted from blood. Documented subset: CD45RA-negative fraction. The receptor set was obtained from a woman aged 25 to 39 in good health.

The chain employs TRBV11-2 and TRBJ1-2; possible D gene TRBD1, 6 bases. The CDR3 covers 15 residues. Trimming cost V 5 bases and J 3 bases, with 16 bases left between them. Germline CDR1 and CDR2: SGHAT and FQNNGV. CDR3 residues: CASSLAVGGYYGYTF. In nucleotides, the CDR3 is TGTGCCAGCAGCCTAGCCGTAGGGGGATACTATGGCTACACCTTC.

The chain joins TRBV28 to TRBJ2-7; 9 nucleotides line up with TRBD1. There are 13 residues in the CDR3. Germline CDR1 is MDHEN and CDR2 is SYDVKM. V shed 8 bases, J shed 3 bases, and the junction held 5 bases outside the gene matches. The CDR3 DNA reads TGTGCCAGCTTGGACAGGGGTGGCTACGAGCAGTACTTC. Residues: CASLDRGGYEQYF.

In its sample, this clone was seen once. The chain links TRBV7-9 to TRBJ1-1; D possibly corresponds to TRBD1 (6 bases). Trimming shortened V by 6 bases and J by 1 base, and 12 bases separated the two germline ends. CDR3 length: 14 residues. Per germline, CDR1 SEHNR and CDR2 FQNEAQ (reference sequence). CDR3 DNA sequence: TGTGCCAGCAGTCGAAAGGACAGGAACACTGAAGCTTTCTTT. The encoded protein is CASSRKDRNTEAFF.

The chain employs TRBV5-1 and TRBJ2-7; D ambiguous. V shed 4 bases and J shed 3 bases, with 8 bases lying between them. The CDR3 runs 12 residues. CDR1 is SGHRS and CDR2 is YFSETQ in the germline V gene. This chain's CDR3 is CASSEANYEQYF. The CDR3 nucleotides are TGCGCCAGCAGCGAGGCAAACTACGAGCAGTACTTC.

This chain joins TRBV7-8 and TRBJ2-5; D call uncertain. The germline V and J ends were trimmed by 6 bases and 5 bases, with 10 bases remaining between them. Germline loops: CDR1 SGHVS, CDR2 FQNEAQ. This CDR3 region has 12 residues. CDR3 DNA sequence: TGTGCCAGCAGGGCCCTGGGGGAGACCCAGTACTTC. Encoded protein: CASRALGETQYF.

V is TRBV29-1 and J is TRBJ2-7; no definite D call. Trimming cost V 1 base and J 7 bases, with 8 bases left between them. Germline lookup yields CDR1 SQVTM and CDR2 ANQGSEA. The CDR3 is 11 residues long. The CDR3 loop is CSVEGLGEQYF. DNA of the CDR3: TGCAGCGTTGAAGGTCTCGGGGAGCAGTACTTC.

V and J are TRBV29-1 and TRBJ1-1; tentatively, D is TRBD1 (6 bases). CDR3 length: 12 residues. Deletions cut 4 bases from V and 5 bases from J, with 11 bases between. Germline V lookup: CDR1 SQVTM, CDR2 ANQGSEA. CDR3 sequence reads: CSVGGAGTEAFF. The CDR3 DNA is TGCAGCGTTGGGGGGGCTGGGACTGAAGCTTTCTTT.

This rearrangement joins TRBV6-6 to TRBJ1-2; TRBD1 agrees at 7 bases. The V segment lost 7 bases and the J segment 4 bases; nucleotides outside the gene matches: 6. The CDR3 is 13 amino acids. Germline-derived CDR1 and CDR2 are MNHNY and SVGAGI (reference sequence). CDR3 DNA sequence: TGTGCCAGCAAGCAGGGGGTTAGCTATGGCTACACCTTC. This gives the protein CASKQGVSYGYTF.